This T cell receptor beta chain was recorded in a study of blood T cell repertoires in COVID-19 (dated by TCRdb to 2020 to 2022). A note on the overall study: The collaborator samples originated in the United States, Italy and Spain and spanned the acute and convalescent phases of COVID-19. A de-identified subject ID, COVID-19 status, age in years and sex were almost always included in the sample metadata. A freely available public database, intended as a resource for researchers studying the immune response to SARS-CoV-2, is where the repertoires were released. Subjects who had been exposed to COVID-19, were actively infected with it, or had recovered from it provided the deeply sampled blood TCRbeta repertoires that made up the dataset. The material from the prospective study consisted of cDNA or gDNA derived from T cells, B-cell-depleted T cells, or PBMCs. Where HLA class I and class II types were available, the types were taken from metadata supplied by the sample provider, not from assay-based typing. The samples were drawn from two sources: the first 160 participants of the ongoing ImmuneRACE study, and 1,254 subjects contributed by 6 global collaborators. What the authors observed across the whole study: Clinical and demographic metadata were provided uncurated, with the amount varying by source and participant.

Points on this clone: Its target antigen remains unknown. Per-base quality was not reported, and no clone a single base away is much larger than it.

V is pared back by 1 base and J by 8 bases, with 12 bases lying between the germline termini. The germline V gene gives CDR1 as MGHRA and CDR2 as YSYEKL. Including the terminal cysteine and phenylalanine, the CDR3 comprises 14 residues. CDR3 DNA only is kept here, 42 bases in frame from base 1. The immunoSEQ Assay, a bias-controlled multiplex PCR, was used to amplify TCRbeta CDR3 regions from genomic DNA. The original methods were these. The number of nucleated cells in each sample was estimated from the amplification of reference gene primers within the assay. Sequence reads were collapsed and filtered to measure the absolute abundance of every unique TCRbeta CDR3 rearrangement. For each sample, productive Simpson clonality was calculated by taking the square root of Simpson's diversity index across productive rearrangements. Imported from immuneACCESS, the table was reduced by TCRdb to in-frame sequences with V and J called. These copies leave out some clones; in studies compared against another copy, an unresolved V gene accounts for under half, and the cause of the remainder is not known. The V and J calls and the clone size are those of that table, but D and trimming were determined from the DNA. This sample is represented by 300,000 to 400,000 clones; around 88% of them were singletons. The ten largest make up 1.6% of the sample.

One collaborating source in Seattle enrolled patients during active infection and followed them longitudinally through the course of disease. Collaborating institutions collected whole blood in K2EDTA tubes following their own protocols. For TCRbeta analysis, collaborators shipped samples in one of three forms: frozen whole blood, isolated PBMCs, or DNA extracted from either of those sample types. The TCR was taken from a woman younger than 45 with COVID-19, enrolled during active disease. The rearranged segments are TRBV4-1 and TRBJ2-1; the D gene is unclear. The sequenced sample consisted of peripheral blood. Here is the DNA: TGCGCCAGCAGCCAAGGGCAGGTTACCGATGAGCAGTTCTTC. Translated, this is CASSQGQVTDEQFF.